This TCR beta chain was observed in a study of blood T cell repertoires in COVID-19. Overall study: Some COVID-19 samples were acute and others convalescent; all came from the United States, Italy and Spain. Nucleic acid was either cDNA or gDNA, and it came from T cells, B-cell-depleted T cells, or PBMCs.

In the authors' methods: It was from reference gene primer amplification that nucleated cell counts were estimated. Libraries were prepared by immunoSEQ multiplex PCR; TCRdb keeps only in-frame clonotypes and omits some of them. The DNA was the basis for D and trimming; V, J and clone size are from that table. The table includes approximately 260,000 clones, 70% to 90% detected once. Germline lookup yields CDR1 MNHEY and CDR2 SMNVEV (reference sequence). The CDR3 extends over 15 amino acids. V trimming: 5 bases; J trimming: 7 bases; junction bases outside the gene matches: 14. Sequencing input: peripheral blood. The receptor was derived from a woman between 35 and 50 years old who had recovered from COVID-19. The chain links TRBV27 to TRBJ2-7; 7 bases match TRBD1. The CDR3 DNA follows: TGTGCCAGCAGTAACCGGCGGACAGGCCCGGGGGAGCAGTACTTC. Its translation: CASSNRRTGPGEQYF.